This TCR beta chain was obtained from a study of T cells in Graves' hyperthyroidism and ophthalmopathy. RNA transcripts were the template for amplifying TCR beta CDR3 regions. The HTBI primer set was used in a first-round RT-PCR of the TCR CDR3. TCRdb reprocessed the multiplex PCR reads via MiXCR and lists one record per CDR3 protein. This table holds over 400,000 distinct CDR3 sequences, around a fifth found once. With respect to this clonotype: Mismatch with germline at one junction end may stem from a read error.

The CDR3 spans 15 residues. CDR1 SQVTM and CDR2 ANQGSEA come from the germline V gene. The genes are TRBV29-1 and TRBJ2-7, with 11 nucleotides matching TRBD2. The receptor's source is a woman in her 70s with Graves' ophthalmopathy. Sequencing was performed on blood. CDR3 sequence reads: CSVRPGTSGTYKQYF. As DNA, the CDR3 is TGCAGCGTGAGACCCGGGACTAGCGGAACCTACAAGCAGTACTTC.